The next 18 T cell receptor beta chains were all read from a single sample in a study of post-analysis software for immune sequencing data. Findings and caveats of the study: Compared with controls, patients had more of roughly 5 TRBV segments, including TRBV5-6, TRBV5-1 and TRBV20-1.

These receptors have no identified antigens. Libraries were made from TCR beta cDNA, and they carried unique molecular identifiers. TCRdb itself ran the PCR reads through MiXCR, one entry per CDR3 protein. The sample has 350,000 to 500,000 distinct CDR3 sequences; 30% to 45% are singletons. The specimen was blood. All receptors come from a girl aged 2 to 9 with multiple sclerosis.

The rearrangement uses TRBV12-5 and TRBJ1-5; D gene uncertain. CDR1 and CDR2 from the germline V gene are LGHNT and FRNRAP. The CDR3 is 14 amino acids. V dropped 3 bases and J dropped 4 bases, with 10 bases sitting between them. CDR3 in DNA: TGTGCTAGTGGTTTAGGAGGGATTAATCAGCCCCAGCATTTT. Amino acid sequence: CASGLGGINQPQHF.

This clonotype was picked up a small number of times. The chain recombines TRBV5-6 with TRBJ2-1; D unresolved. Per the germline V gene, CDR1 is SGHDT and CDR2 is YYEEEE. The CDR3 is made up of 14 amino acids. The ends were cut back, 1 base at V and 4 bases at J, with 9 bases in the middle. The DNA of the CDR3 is TGTGCCAGCAGCTTGTTACGCCCATACAATGAGCAGTTCTTC. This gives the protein CASSLLRPYNEQFF.

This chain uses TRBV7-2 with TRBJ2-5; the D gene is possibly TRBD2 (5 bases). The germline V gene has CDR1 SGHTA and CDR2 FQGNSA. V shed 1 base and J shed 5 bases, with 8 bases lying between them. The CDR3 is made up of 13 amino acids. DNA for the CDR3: TGTGCCAGCAGCTTAGGGACTGCGGAGACCCAGTACTTC. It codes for CASSLGTAETQYF. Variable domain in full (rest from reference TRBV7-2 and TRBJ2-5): GAGVSQSPSNKVTEKGKDVELRCDPISGHTALYWYRQSLGQGLEFLIYFQGNSAPDKSGLPSDRFSAERTGGSVSTLTIQRTQQEDSAVYLCASSLGTAETQYFGPGTRLLVL.

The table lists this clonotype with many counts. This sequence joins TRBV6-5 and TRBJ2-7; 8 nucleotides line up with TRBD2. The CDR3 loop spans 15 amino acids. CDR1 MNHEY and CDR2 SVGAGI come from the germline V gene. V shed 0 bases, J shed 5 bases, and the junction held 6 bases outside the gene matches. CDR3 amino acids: CASSYSMAGGHEQYF. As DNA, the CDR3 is TGTGCCAGCAGTTACTCGATGGCGGGGGGCCACGAGCAGTACTTC.

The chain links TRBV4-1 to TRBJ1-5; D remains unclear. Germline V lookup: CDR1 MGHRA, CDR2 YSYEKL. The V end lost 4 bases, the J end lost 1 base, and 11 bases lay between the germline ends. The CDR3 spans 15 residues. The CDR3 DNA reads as TGCGCCAGCAGCCCCGAACCAGGCAGCAATCAGCCCCAGCATTTT. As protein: CASSPEPGSNQPQHF.

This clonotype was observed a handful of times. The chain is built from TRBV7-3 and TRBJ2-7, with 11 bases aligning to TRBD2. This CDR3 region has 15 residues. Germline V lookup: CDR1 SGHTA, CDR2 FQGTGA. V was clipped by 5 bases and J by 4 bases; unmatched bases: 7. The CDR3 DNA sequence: TGTGCCAGCAGCGTCGTTAGCGGGGGGGCTTACGAGCAGTACTTC. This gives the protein CASSVVSGGAYEQYF.

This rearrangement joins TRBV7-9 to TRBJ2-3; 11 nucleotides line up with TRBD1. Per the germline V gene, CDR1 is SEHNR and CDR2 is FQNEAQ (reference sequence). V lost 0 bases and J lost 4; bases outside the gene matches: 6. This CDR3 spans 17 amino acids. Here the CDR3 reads CASSLAQGQGGADTQYF. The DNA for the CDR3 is TGTGCCAGCAGCTTAGCCCAGGGACAGGGGGGCGCAGATACGCAGTATTTT.

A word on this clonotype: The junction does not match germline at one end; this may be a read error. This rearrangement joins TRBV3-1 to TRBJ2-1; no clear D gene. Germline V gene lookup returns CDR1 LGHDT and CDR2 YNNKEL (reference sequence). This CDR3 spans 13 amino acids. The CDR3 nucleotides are TGTGCCAGCAGCGGGAACTCCGACAATGAGCAGTTCTTC. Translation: CASSGNSDNEQFF.

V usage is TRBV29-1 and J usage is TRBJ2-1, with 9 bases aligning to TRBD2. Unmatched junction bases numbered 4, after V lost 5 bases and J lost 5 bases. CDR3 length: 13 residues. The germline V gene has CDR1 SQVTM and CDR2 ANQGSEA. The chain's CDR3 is CSVRGRVNNEQFF. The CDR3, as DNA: TGCAGCGTTCGCGGGAGGGTCAACAATGAGCAGTTCTTC.

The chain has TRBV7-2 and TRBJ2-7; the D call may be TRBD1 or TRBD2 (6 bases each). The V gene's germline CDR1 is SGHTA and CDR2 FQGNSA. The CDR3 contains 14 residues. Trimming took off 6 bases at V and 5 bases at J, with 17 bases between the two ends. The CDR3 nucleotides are TGTGCCAGCAGTAAAGGGGGGAGAGGGAACGAGCAGTACTTC. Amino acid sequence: CASSKGGRGNEQYF.

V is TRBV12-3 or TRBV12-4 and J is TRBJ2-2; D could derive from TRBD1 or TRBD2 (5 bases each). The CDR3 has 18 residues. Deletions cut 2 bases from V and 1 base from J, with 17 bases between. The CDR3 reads CASSLIIRGDGNTGELFF. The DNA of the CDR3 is TGTGCCAGCAGTTTAATAATCCGTGGGGACGGGAACACCGGGGAGCTGTTTTTT.

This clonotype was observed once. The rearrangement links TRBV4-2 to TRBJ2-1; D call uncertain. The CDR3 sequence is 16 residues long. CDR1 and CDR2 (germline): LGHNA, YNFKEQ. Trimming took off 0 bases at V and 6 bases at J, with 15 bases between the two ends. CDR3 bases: TGTGCCAGCAGCCAAGATCGAGGCCTCTCCGGCAATGAGCAGTTCTTC. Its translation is CASSQDRGLSGNEQFF.

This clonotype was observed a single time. The CDR3 DNA reads TGTGCCAGCAGCTTGGAGGTCCAGGGAGAGACCCAGTTCTTC. It specifies CASSLEVQGETQFF. The chain uses TRBV5-6 and TRBJ2-1, with D perhaps matching TRBD1 or TRBD2 (5 bases each). Per the germline V gene, CDR1 is SGHDT and CDR2 is YYEEEE. The CDR3 loop spans 14 amino acids. V lost 0 bases and J 13 bases, leaving 17 bases between the germline ends.

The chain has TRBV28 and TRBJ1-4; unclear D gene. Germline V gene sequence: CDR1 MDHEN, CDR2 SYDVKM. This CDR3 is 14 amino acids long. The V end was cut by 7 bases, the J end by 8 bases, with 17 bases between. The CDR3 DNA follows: TGTGCCAGCATAAGGGTGCATGGAGACGAAAAACTGTTTTTT. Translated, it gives CASIRVHGDEKLFF.

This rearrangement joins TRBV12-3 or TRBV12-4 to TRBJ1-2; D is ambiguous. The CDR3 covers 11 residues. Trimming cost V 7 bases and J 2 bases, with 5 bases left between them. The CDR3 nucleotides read TGTGCCAGCAAAGTAAACTATGGCTACACCTTC. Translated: CASKVNYGYTF.

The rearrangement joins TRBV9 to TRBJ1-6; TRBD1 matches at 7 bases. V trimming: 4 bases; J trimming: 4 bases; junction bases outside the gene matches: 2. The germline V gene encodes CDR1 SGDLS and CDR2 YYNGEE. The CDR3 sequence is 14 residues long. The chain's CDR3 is CASSSGGYNSPLHF. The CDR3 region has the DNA TGTGCCAGCAGCTCAGGGGGTTATAATTCACCCCTCCACTTT.

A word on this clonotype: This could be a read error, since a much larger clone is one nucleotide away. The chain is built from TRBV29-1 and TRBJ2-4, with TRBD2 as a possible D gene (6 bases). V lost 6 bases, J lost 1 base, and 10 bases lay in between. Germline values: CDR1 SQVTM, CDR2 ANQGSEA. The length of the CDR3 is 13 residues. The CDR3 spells CSVSRGAKNIQYF. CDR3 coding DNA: TGCAGCGTATCGCGGGGCGCCAAAAACATTCAGTACTTC.

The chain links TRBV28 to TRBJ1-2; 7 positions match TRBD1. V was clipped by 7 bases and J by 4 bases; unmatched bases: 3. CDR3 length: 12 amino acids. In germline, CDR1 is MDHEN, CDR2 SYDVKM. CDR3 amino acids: CASTSGGYGYTF. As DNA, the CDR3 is TGTGCCAGCACCTCAGGGGGCTATGGCTACACCTTC.